This TCR beta chain stems from a study of yellow fever vaccine responses in identical twins (dated by TCRdb to the late 2010s). About the full investigation: In identical twins, the study followed T cell clones that responded to the vaccine with precision.

Relative to germline, V is missing 3 bases and J is missing 7 bases, with 24 bases of the junction outside any gene match. From the cysteine through the phenylalanine, the CDR3 covers 20 amino acids. Only the CDR3 DNA stays, 60 bases, in frame from base 1. The method behind the library was RT-PCR. Data came from an Illumina HiSeq 2500. The raw public data were reprocessed by TCRdb itself: fastp quality trimming at Q25, MiXCR clonotype calling, in-frame beta chains only. Under each unique CDR3 protein, matching rows form one entry showing the most common genes and DNA. The sample table contains approximately 15,000 distinct CDR3 sequences; only one count was recorded for about four fifths of them. The ten largest clones capture about 1.8% of the sample. With regard to this clonotype: The antigen it recognizes is unknown. Base qualities are not provided; no much larger clone lies one nucleotide away.

Overall results and qualifications from the work: The authors reported that the T cell response to vaccination in identical twins appeared partly convergent and partly personalized.

The chain links TRBV7-1 with TRBJ2-7; 10 central bases correspond to TRBD1. TRBV7-1 is placed among ORFs of uncertain function. The origin of this receptor is a young woman who received the yellow fever vaccine. Donor details come from another sample of the same person, matched by shared clones. The starting material was T cells from blood (PBMCs), unsorted or a sorted subset (not recorded which), obtained before or after yellow fever vaccination (not recorded which). The CDR3 protein is CASSSHSSGTGVSDAEEQYF. The base sequence is TGTGCCAGCAGCTCCCATTCCTCCGGGACAGGGGTCTCTGATGCGGAAGAGCAGTACTTC.